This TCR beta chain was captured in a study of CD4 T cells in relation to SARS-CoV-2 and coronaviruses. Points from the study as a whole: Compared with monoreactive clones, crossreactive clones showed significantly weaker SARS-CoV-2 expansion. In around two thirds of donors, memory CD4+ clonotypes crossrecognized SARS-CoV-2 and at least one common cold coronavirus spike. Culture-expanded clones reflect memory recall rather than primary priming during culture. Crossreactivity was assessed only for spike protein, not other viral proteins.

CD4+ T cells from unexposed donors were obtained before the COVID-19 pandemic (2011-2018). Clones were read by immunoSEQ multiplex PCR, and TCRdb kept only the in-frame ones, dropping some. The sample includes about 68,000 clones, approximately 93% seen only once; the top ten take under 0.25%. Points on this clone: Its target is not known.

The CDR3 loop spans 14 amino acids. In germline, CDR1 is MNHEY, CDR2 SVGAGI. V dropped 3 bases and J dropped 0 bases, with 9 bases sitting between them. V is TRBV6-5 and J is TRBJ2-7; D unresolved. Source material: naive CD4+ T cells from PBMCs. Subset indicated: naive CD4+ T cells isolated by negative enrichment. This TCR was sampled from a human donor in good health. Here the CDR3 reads CASSYRRISYEQYF. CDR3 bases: TGTGCCAGCAGTTATCGCAGGATCTCCTACGAGCAGTACTTC.